This T cell receptor (beta chain) was obtained from a study of cytomegalovirus exposure and HLA in healthy donors (TCRdb year 2017). About the study as a whole: An earlier analysis of 587 of the donors reported over 250 Gb of sequence data and 100 million to 120 million unique TCR beta sequences obtained from around 170 million T cells. An early release that covered roughly 600 HLA-typed donors contained about 300 gigabases of sequencing data and roughly 84 million unique TCR sequences. Among the roughly 380 genotyped donors, 81% belonged to the genetic ancestry cluster associated with self-reported Caucasian donors. The aim of the study was to test whether cataloging public T cell receptors could identify signatures of past pathogen exposure. The study used immunosequencing to profile the T cell repertoires of under 700 subjects and linked those repertoires to cytomegalovirus serostatus. Along with the roughly 670-subject first cohort, a separate validation cohort of roughly 110 different subjects was used. To predict cytomegalovirus infection status, the study combined high-throughput TCR immunosequencing, statistical association of individual TCRs with disease status, and machine learning. A later analysis re-analyzed previously published TCR beta repertoires from 650 to 800 donors and added high-resolution HLA genotyping to study TCR occurrence patterns. Rather than drawing on any new phenotypic data, the later analysis identified candidate immune exposures from TCR beta sequences and the way those sequences occurred across donors. In an earlier analysis of roughly 540 of the donors, high-throughput TCR beta sequencing was used to judge whether each TCR beta V gene segment behaved as functional or pseudogenic. Alongside the repertoire data, information on donor age, sex, ethnicity and CMV serostatus was compiled. Genome-wide SNP genotypes for about 55% of the roughly 670 donors were used in a later genetic analysis, which treated that subset as a discovery cohort. Every discovery cohort repertoire had been produced on one sequencing platform. HLA typing covered class I and class II loci at four-digit resolution. Typing coverage differed by locus: A, B, C, DRB1 and DQB1 were typed in about 620-640 donors, DQA1 in 500 to 550, DPA1 in around 600, and DPB1 in roughly 470. Because of strong linkage in the cohort, four or five DR-DQ haplotypes were treated as single units for association and clustering. Among about 400 genotyped donors of the cohort, an average of approximately 200,000 unique TCR beta nucleotide sequences was sequenced per donor, of which roughly 17% were non-productive. Here is what the overall study found, with its caveats: In vitro tests confirmed that a few of the cytomegalovirus-associated TCR beta chains recognize cytomegalovirus antigens. Linkage disequilibrium might explain the correlated functional status among segregating V segments, but an unknown experimental factor could not be ruled out. In a later analysis, HLA-associated TCR beta chains showed more clonal expansion and lower generation probabilities than non-associated chains that were equally common. CMV serostatus was the only immune exposure information available for the cohort. The authors suggested that the approach could potentially be extended to other disease states and immunological phenotypes. The study listed 150 to 200 TCR beta chains as associated with cytomegalovirus. V-gene and J-gene trimming of TCR beta chains was associated with a missense DCLRE1C variant in a later genetic analysis, and the association was replicated in an independent cohort. The sequencing pipeline was judged likely to have produced a cluster of highly shared sequence variants as a technical artifact. Some IMGT-functional V segments, including TRBV6-2 and TRBV6-3, could not be distinguished by the 87-base-pair reads and were therefore excluded. Broadly in line with IMGT annotations, most TCR beta V segments showed up in productive rearrangements about 90% or about 30% of the time in an earlier analysis of several hundred of the donors. Most TCR sequences were observed very rarely across donors, whereas some public TCRs were present in many individuals. When HLA alleles, especially DR and DQ, strongly co-occurred, TCR associations were difficult to assign to individual alleles. A later genetic analysis reported fewer N-insertions in productive TCRs among donors in an Asian-associated ancestry cluster than the roughly 620-donor mean. Cytomegalovirus status was reported to be diagnosed by the classifier with high specificity and sensitivity in both the original and validation cohorts. A further reported finding was that TCR beta sequences accurately predicted the HLA-A and HLA-B alleles for most subjects in the first cohort. Roughly uniform sequencing depth across donors was assumed in presence/absence analyses, although this assumption may not hold. Because HLA typing was unavailable for some donors at each locus, only the typed subset was used in association tests. Most CMV-associated TCR beta chains appeared to be HLA-restricted in a later analysis, and the HLA associations seemed to be driven largely by CMV exposure. According to a later analysis, parvovirus B19, influenza, CMV and Epstein-Barr virus appeared linked to several top co-occurrence clusters. In a later analysis, some 17,000 TCR beta sequences were associated with specific HLA alleles at a false discovery rate of 0.05. A later analysis found that TCR association rates varied across HLA loci, with DRB1 alleles showing the most associated TCRs and HLA-C alleles the fewest. This cohort had only TCR beta chains sequenced, and the lack of alpha or paired-chain data limited which features could be detected. Because counts were too low, more than 15 rarely observed V segments, including chromosome 9 orphons, were excluded from the earlier analysis of 587 of the donors.

On this clone itself: No cognate antigen has been identified for it. Per-base qualities were not stored, and no clone one base away is much larger.

In total, roughly 670 healthy bone marrow donors made up the cohort. All cohort members were sampled while nominally healthy, although unrecorded immune exposures were likely present. The donor tested CMV seropositive and was one of the 289 seropositive cohort members. A peripheral blood sample was provided by each donor, and peripheral blood mononuclear cells were used for TCR beta sequencing. Genomic DNA was extracted from the blood cell samples with the Qiagen DNeasy Blood Extraction Kit. The CDR3 contains 15 residues, cysteine and phenylalanine counted. Only CDR3 DNA remains: 45 bases, in frame from the first base. The V end gives up 6 bases and the J end 4 bases, leaving 10 bases in the junction not matched to a gene. According to the germline V gene (reference sequence), CDR1 reads MNHNY and CDR2 reads SVGAGI. Library preparation used the immunoSEQ multiplex PCR assay. The multiplex PCR relied on a mix of 60 forward primers for TCR Vbeta segments and 13 reverse primers for TCR Jbeta segments. A multiplex PCR assay on genomic DNA amplified the CDR3 region of rearranged TCR beta genes. The amplified TCR beta libraries were sequenced on the Illumina HiSeq System as 87-base-pair reads. Per the source publication's procedure: A later analysis tallied roughly 76 million unique TCR beta chains across the 700 or so repertoires, and 10 million to 11 million of those chains were shared by two or more donors. Raw reads were error-corrected and collapsed into unique sequences with a nearest-neighbor algorithm that merged closely related sequences to remove PCR and sequencing errors. CDR3 sequences were aligned to IMGT reference sequences to assign V, D and J gene segments. For a sequence to be retained, at least a six-nucleotide match to both a V gene segment and a J gene segment was required. Rearrangements were classified as productive when the CDR3 lacked stop codons and remained in frame with V and J, and all other rearrangements were classified as non-productive. Following IMGT convention, CDR3 was defined as the stretch from the second conserved V-encoded cysteine to the conserved J-encoded phenylalanine. The earlier analysis of 500 to 650 of the donors excluded any sequence lacking an unambiguous match to a single V gene segment. In an earlier analysis of approximately 560 of the donors, a V segment was called functional when productive rearrangements were above 56.7%, and segregating when the standard deviation between donors exceeded 5%. A statistical classification framework was built for diagnosing cytomegalovirus status from the catalog of TCR beta chain sequences. V and J gene assignment, in a later analysis, came from comparing TCR nucleotide sequences with IMGT/GENE-DB human TR gene sequences. Using the TCRdist pipeline, a later analysis assigned CDR3 sequences along with most-parsimonious VDJ recombination scenarios. A later analysis defined each TCR beta chain by its CDR3 amino acid sequence plus V-gene family, and excluded reads lacking a unique V-gene family. As a way to deal with suspected cross-contamination and a sequencing artifact, a later analysis dropped hundreds of nucleotide sequences that were highly shared and had low generation probability. In a later analysis, a clonal expansion index for each public chain was calculated from normalized within-repertoire ranks of inferred template counts. In a later analysis, generation probabilities were computed using a VDJ recombination model fitted to out-of-frame rearrangements, and the results were checked against IGoR. In a later analysis, TCR-TCR, TCR-HLA and TCR-CMV co-occurrence was scored with hypergeometric tests, and a repertoire-size bias correction was applied to TCR pairs. False discovery rates were estimated in a later analysis by permuting HLA or CMV assignments 20 times. In a later analysis, co-occurring TCRs were grouped with DBSCAN, and TCRdist sequence similarity was added when clustering was performed within HLA-allele-positive subsets. Repertoires with fewer than 30,000 or more than 120,000 public chains, plus five repertoires with anomalous nucleotide sharing, were excluded from co-occurrence clustering. TCRdb provides this immuneACCESS table in a form limited to in-frame rearrangements. Some clones are lacking; in checked studies, under half of them reflect an unresolved V gene, and why the rest are absent is not known. The V and J calls and the clone size are those of that table, but D and trimming were determined from the DNA. This sample comprises 200,000 to 300,000 clones, roughly four fifths of them detected only once. The ten top clones hold about 2% of the sample.

The sequenced sample was PBMCs. This receptor chain uses TRBV6-6 and TRBJ2-7; TRBD2 aligns with 9 central bases. The receptor comes from a woman aged 40 to 50 in good health and CMV-seropositive. The CDR3 corresponds to CASSGIAGVSYEQYF. The DNA sequence follows: TGTGCCAGCAGCGGTATAGCGGGAGTTAGTTACGAGCAGTACTTC.